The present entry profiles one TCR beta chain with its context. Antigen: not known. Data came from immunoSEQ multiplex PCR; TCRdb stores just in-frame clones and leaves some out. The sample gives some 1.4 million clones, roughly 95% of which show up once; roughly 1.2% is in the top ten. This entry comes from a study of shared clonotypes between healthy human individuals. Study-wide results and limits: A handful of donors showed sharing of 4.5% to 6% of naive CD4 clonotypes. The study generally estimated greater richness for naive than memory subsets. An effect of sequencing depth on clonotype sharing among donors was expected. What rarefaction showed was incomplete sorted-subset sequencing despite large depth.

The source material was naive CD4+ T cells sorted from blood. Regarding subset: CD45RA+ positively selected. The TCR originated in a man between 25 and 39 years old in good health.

CDR3 nucleotides: TGTGCCAGCAGCCAGAGGGGCCGGACTAGCCGGAACACCGGGGAGCTGTTTTTT. Translation: CASSQRGRTSRNTGELFF. The gene calls are TRBV14 and TRBJ2-2; 8 positions agree with TRBD2. The CDR3 covers 18 residues. Losses at the gene ends were 3 bases for V and 1 base for J; bases not matched to a gene: 10. Per the germline V gene, CDR1 is SGHDN and CDR2 is FVKESK.